This TCR beta chain originates from a study of shared clonotypes between healthy human individuals. Findings and limits, study-wide: Some clonotypes were shared by all four sorted-subset donors, while others were not shared. The non-shared ones had lower generation probabilities than the shared ones. On the whole, naive subsets had larger estimated richness than memory subsets had. Enrolling few donors narrowed the genetic and exposure-history diversity that was represented.

The CDR3 is made up of 16 amino acids. The germline CDR1 and CDR2 sequences are SGHAT and FQNNGV. V was pared by 5 bases and J by 0 bases, with 16 bases between. The assay was immunoSEQ multiplex PCR, and TCRdb's table has in-frame clones only and misses some. This table has just over 2,000,000 clones, 90% to 95% appearing once. Of note for this clone: The antigen is unknown.

The V call is TRBV11-2, the J call TRBJ2-5; D possibly corresponds to TRBD2 (5 bases). Sequenced material: naive CD4+ T cells sorted from blood. Described subset: CD45RA+ positively selected. The origin of this receptor is a man between 18 and 29 years old in good health. CDR3 amino acids: CASSRGETGYQETQYF. In DNA, the CDR3 is TGTGCCAGCAGCCGTGGGGAAACGGGGTACCAAGAGACCCAGTACTTC.